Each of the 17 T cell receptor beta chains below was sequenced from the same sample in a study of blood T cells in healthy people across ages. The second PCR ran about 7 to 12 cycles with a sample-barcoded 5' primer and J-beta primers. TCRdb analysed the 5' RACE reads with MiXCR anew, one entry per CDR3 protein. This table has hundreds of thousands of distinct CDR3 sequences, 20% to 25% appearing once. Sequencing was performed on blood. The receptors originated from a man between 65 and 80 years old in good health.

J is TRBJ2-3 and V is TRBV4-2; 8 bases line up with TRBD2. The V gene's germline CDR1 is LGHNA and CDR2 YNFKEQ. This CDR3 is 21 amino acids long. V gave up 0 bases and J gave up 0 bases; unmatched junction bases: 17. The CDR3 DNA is TGTGCCAGCAGCCAAGATTCGAGGCGGGCTAGCGGGTTAACTAGCACAGATACGCAGTATTTT. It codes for CASSQDSRRASGLTSTDTQYF.

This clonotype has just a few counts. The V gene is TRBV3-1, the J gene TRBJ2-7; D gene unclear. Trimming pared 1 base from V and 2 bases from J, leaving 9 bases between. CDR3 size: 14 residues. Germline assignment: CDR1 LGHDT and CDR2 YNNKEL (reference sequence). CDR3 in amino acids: CASSQVGGTYEQYF. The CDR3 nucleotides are TGTGCCAGCAGCCAAGTTGGCGGAACCTACGAGCAGTACTTC.

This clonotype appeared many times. CDR3 DNA sequence: TGTGCCAGCTCACTTTCCGACAGGGTGGTTGAGCAGTTCTTC. Encoded protein: CASSLSDRVVEQFF. The rearrangement joins TRBV18 to TRBJ2-1; 7 bases match TRBD1. V was clipped by 4 bases and J by 9 bases; unmatched bases: 9. The CDR3 contains 14 residues. Germline loops: CDR1 KGHSH, CDR2 LQKENI.

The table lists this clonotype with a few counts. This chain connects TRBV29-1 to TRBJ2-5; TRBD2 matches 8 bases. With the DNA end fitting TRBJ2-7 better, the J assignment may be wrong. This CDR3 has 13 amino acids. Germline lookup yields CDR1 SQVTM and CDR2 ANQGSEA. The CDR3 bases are TGCAGCGTTGTCAGCGGGAGAACCTACGAGCAGTACTTC. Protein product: CSVVSGRTYEQYF.

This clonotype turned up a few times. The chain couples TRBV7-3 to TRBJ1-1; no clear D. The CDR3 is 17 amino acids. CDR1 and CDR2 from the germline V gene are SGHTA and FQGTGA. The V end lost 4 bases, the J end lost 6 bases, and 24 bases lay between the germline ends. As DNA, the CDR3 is TGTGCCAGCAGCTCATTCACCGGGCCCAGAGGCGGCGCTGAAGCTTTCTTT. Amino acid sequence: CASSSFTGPRGGAEAFF. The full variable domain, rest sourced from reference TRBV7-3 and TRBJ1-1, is GAGVSQTPSNKVTEKGKYVELRCDPISGHTALYWYRQSLGQGPEFLIYFQGTGAADDSGLPNDRFFAVRPEGSVSTLKIQRTERGDSAVYLCASSSFTGPRGGAEAFFGQGTRLTVV.

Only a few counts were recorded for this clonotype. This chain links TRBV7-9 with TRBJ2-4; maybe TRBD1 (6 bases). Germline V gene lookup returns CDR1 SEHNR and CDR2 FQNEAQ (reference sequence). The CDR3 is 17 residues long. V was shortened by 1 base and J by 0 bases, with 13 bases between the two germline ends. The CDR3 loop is CASSLVGDNLAKNIQYF. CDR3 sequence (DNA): TGTGCCAGCAGCTTAGTGGGGGACAATTTAGCCAAAAACATTCAGTACTTC.

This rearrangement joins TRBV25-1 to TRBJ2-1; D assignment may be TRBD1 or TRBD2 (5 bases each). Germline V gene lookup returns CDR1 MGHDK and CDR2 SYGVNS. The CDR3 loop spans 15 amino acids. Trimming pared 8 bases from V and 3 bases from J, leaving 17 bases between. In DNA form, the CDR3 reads TGTGCCAGCTCGAGGGGAGAATCTGTCTACAATGAGCAGTTCTTC. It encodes CASSRGESVYNEQFF. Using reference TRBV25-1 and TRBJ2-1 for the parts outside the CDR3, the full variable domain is EADIYQTPRYLVIGTGKKITLECSQTMGHDKMYWYQQDPGMELHLIHYSYGVNSTEKGDLSSESTVSRIRTEHFPLTLESARPSHTSQYLCASSRGESVYNEQFFGPGTRLTVL.

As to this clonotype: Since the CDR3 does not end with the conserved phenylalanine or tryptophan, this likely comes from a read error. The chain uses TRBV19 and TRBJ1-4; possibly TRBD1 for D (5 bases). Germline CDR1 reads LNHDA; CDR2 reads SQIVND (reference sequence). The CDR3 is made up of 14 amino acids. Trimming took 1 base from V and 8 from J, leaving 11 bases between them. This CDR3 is CASSIARTFEKLFS. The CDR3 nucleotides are TGTGCCAGTAGTATAGCTCGGACATTCGAAAAACTGTTTTCT.

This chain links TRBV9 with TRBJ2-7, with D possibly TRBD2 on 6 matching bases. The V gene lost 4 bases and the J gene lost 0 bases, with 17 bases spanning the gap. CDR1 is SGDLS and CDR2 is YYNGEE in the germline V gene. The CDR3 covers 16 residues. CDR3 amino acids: CASSLRGSGFSYEQYF. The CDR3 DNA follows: TGTGCCAGCAGCCTCCGGGGCAGCGGGTTCTCCTACGAGCAGTACTTC.

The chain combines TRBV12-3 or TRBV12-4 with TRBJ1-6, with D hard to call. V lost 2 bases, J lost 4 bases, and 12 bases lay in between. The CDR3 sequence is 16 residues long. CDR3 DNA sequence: TGTGCCAGCAGTTTACAAGGGCCTTCTTATAATTCACCCCTCCACTTT. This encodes CASSLQGPSYNSPLHF.

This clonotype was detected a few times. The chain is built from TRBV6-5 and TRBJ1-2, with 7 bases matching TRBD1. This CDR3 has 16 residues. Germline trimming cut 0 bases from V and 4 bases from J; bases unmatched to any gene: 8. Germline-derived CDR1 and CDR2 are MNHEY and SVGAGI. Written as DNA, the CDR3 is TGTGCCAGCAGTTACTCTCGGGGACAGCGGGGCTATGGCTACACCTTC. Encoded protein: CASSYSRGQRGYGYTF.

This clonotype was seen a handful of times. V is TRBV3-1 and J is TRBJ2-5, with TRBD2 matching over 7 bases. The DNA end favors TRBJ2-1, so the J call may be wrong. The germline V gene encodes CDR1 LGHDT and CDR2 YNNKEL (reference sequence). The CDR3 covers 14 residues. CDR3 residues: CASSQGRTRKEQFF. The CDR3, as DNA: TGTGCCAGCAGCCAGGGGAGGACTAGGAAGGAGCAGTTCTTC.

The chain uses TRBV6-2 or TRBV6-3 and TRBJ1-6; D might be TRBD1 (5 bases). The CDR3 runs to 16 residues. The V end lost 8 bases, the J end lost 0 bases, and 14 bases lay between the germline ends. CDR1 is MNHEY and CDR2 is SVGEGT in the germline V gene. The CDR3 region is CASELDSLSYNSPLHF. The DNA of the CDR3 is TGTGCCAGCGAACTCGACAGCCTCTCCTATAATTCACCCCTCCACTTT.

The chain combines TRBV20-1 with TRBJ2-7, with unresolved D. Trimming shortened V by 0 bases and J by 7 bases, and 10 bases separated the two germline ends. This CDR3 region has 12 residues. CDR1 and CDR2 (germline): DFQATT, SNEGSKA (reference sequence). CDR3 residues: CSARDLRVEQYV. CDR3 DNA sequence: TGCAGTGCTAGAGATCTTAGGGTAGAGCAGTACGTC.

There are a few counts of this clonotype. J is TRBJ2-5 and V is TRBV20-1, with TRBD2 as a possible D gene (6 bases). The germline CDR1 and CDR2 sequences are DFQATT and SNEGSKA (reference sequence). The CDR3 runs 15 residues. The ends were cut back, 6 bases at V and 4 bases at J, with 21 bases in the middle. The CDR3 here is CSAPLRGGQRETQYF. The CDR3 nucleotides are TGCAGTGCCCCCCTACGTGGAGGGCAGAGAGAGACCCAGTACTTC.

CDR3 sequence: CAISESRPGSYNEQFF. Here the CDR3 DNA reads TGTGCCATCAGTGAGTCTCGCCCCGGCTCCTACAATGAGCAGTTCTTC. V gene TRBV10-3 combines with J gene TRBJ2-1; no definite D call. This CDR3 has 16 amino acids. Trimming cost V 0 bases and J 0 bases, with 9 bases left between them. The germline V gene has CDR1 ENHRY and CDR2 SYGVKD.

CDR3 nucleotide sequence: TGTGCCAGCAGTGGAACGGGGGCTGGAGAGCAGTACTTC. Translating gives CASSGTGAGEQYF. J is TRBJ2-5 and V is TRBV25-1, with D perhaps being TRBD1 or TRBD2 (6 bases each). The CDR3 contains 13 residues. Germline-derived CDR1 and CDR2 are MGHDK and SYGVNS. V was cut by 4 bases and J by 11 bases, with 17 bases left in between.